This T cell receptor beta chain was retrieved from a study of radiotherapy plus CTLA-4 blockade in lung cancer. The CDR3 length is 16 residues. CDR1 and CDR2 from the germline V gene are SGHRS and YFSETQ. V gave up 5 bases and J gave up 5 bases; unmatched junction bases: 12. The data were produced by immunoSEQ multiplex PCR, yet TCRdb's version contains in-frame clones alone and is incomplete. Of around 20,000 clones in the sample, roughly 88% were seen once. The chain links TRBV5-1 to TRBJ2-5; TRBD1 agrees at 10 bases. This clonotype was sampled from a human donor with non-small cell lung cancer whose response to radiotherapy plus ipilimumab could not be evaluated. Sequencing was performed on peripheral blood, taken from a patient treated with radiotherapy plus ipilimumab. CDR3 loop: CASRMGQGISRETQYF. The CDR3 nucleotides read TGCGCCAGCAGAATGGGACAGGGGATAAGTCGGGAGACCCAGTACTTC.